This T cell receptor (beta chain) appears in the sequencing data of a study of blood T cell repertoires in COVID-19. The repertoire was sequenced with immunoSEQ multiplex PCR; TCRdb's copy has only in-frame clones and lacks some. The sample contains some 140,000 clones, 60% to 85% of which appear only once. V lost 6 bases and J lost 9, with 15 bases in between. CDR3 size: 14 residues. The germline V gene encodes CDR1 MNHEY and CDR2 SVGAGI. J is TRBJ1-6 and V is TRBV6-5; possible D gene TRBD1, 5 bases. The source material was peripheral blood. The clonotype was recovered from a man at least 80 years old with acute or convalescent COVID-19. The CDR3 is CASRRTGLGSPLHF. CDR3 sequence (DNA): TGTGCCAGCAGACGTACAGGCCTCGGTTCACCCCTCCACTTT.